This T cell receptor beta chain was obtained from a study of shared clonotypes between healthy human individuals. Healthy adults negative for HIV, lacking recent acute infections or vaccinations, served as donors. Findings of the study overall: The authors sampled blood alone, and tissue repertoires likely differ. How much donors shared clonotypes was expected to be affected by sequencing depth.

This CDR3 spans 14 amino acids. The junction had 4 bases not matched to a gene; V was cut back by 3 bases and J by 5 bases. Germline values: CDR1 SEHNR, CDR2 FQNEAQ (reference sequence). This clone was observed a handful of times. The antigen is undetermined. In the sorted-subset replicate PCRs, approximately 200 ng DNA, 30,000 or so T cell genomes, was used. The protocol was immunoSEQ multiplex PCR, while the TCRdb copy is restricted to in-frame clones and leaves out a portion. The sample holds over a million clones; about 84% are singletons and the top ten take roughly 0.56%. Material: memory CD4+ T cells from PBMCs. Subset denoted: CD45RA-negative fraction. This TCR came from a man aged 18 to 29 in good health. Some clones in this sample may be carry-over from other donors' samples. The chain is built from TRBV7-9 and TRBJ1-2; 9 bases are a match to TRBD1. The CDR3 protein is CASSFPGTGYGYTF. The CDR3 DNA reads TGTGCCAGCAGCTTCCCCGGGACAGGGTATGGCTACACCTTC. The complete variable domain, with remaining parts taken from reference TRBV7-9 and TRBJ1-2, reads DTGVSQNPRHKITKRGQNVTFRCDPISEHNRLYWYRQTLGQGPEFLTYFQNEAQLEKSRLLSDRFSAERPKGSFSTLEIQRTEQGDSAMYLCASSFPGTGYGYTFGSGTRLTVV.